This T cell receptor beta chain was captured by sequencing in a study of patients and donors after allogeneic stem cell transplantation (TCRdb year 2020). In regard to this clonotype: No cognate antigen has been identified for it. No qualities accompany the bases; no much larger clone lies one base away.

V is shortened by 6 bases, J by 0 bases, and the region joining them spans 12 bases. Reading from cysteine to phenylalanine, the CDR3 counts 16 amino acids. Only the CDR3 portion is preserved as DNA: 48 bases, with reading frame beginning at the first base. The library was generated by RT-PCR. The reads were generated on a NextSeq 550. Through fastp at Q25 and MiXCR, TCRdb rebuilt clones from the public reads, retaining in-frame beta chains. Each entry is one CDR3 protein sequence, shown with its most common DNA and genes. The table for this sample lists about 200,000 distinct CDR3 sequences; more than 35% of them were counted only once. The ten biggest clones cover roughly 11% of the sample.

Material for sequencing was blood, either unsorted or a sorted T cell fraction (not recorded which). This TCR was sampled from a human donor who was either an allogeneic HSCT recipient or a stem cell or donor lymphocyte infusion donor (not recorded which). It is not recorded whose cells these are; they may come from a transplant donor. This chain joins TRBV12-3 or TRBV12-4 to TRBJ1-6; no D gene is confidently identified. The CDR3 in this case is CASSPTPSSYNSPLHF. The nucleotide sequence reads as follows: TGTGCCAGCAGCCCCACCCCCAGCTCCTATAATTCACCCCTCCACTTT.